This TCR beta chain was sequenced for a study of CD8 T cells in Susac syndrome (dated by TCRdb to about 2019). In terms of the full investigation: Repertoire sequencing was used to test whether CD8+ T cell activation and differentiation in Susac syndrome was antigen driven. CD8+ T cell repertoire clonality was compared between around eleven healthy donors, approximately 14 Susac syndrome patients and 15 multiple sclerosis patients. General conclusions and limits of the study: The number of individuals in the TCR sequencing and HLA analysis was recognized as being relatively small.

Germline trimming amounts to 5 bases on V and 2 bases on J, with 7 as the count of junction bases outside the gene matches. There are 15 amino acids in the CDR3, from cysteine to phenylalanine inclusive. Here the CDR3 DNA is all that survives: 45 bases in frame from base 1. CDR1 and CDR2, per the germline V gene (reference sequence), are SEHNR and FQNEAQ. Peripheral blood CD8+ and CD4+ T cells from healthy donors, Susac syndrome patients and multiple sclerosis patients were profiled using high-throughput TCR beta sequencing. Multiple sclerosis controls were treatment-naive patients with stable or active relapsing-remitting disease fulfilling revised McDonald criteria. Bulk CD8+ and CD4+ T cells were purified magnetically by negative isolation, whereas CD8+ TEMRA cells were enriched by FACS. Blood was drawn into EDTA tubes, processed within 24 hours, and PBMCs were isolated by density gradient centrifugation. PBMCs intended for TCR sequencing were cryopreserved in liquid nitrogen and thawed later in a water bath at 37 degrees C. Purity of sorted or isolated CD4+, CD8+ and CD8+ TEMRA cells was at least 90%.

Concerning this clonotype: No cognate antigen has been identified for it. No qualities accompany the bases; no much larger clone lies one base away.

RNA was extracted with the RNeasy kit and about 0.5 to 1 ug was reverse transcribed using random hexamers. The immunoSEQ multiplex PCR assay, which covers 54 Vbeta and 13 Jbeta segments, was used to amplify TCR beta CDR3 regions. PCR amplification bias was corrected by using a synthetic template baseline for primer optimization and computational correction. In the paper's pipeline: Only productive sequences were kept, with reads annotated to V, D and J genes according to IMGT and analyzed in immunoSEQ Analyzer. Clonality was calculated as one minus the Shannon entropy normalized by log2 of the number of productive unique sequences. For each patient and control, public and private clones were evaluated within the 100 most prevalent clones. Clones were defined as Susac-specific if absent from the healthy and MS cohorts, from around 1,000 published viral clones and from other ImmuneACCESS disease sequences. Starting from the raw public reads, TCRdb applied fastp trimming at Q25, assembled clones with MiXCR and retained in-frame beta chains. Under each unique CDR3 protein, matching rows form one entry showing the most common genes and DNA. TCRdb's processing, not the authors', yielded these V and J calls. The sample has around 280,000 distinct CDR3 sequences on record, roughly 85% of them singletons. The ten largest account for approximately 0.12% of the sample.

Sequences were obtained from CD8+ T cells from PBMCs. This TCR was recovered from a human donor with multiple sclerosis. The receptor chain draws on TRBV7-9 and TRBJ2-3; 7 junctional bases match TRBD1. The bases are TGTGCCAGCAGCCCGCCGGGACAGACCACAGATACGCAGTATTTT. Translated, this gives CASSPPGQTTDTQYF.